Each of the 8 T cell receptor beta chains below was sequenced from the same sample in a study of graft-versus-host responses after intestinal transplantation. No cognate antigen is known for these TCRs. Method: immunoSEQ multiplex PCR; TCRdb's copy keeps in-frame clones and lacks some. The table lists over 100,000 clones, approximately 94% of them singletons, with 0.2% to 0.25% in the top ten. This material consisted of unstimulated CD4+ T cells sorted from spleen or lymph node cells, taken before transplant. Receptor source: a human donor who was the organ donor for an intestinal transplant.

The chain is built from TRBV19 and TRBJ2-7, with 8 nucleotides matching TRBD2. This CDR3 spans 14 amino acids. CDR1 is LNHDA and CDR2 is SQIVND in the germline V gene (reference sequence). Trimming at V came to 5 bases and at J to 3 bases, leaving 6 bases not matched to a gene. The DNA for the CDR3 is TGTGCCAGTAGTTTCGCGGGAGGAAGCTACGAGCAGTACTTC. Amino acids: CASSFAGGSYEQYF.

This clone was seen a few times. The rearrangement joins TRBV10-3 to TRBJ2-5; tentative D call: TRBD2 (5 bases). This CDR3 is 14 amino acids long. The V end lost 10 bases, the J end lost 5 bases, and 20 bases lay between the germline ends. Germline CDR1 and CDR2: ENHRY and SYGVKD. CDR3 loop: CATRGAQSGETQYF. CDR3 bases: TGTGCCACCCGGGGTGCCCAAAGTGGGGAGACCCAGTACTTC.

The chain has TRBV9 and TRBJ2-5; 9 bases are a match to TRBD2. Losses at the gene ends were 4 bases for V and 4 bases for J; bases not matched to a gene: 8. Germline V gene lookup returns CDR1 SGDLS and CDR2 YYNGEE. CDR3 length: 15 amino acids. The CDR3 protein is CASSRGLAPGETQYF. As DNA, the CDR3 is TGTGCCAGCAGCCGGGGACTAGCCCCGGGAGAGACCCAGTACTTC.

J is TRBJ1-2 and V is TRBV19; D might be TRBD1 (5 bases). This CDR3 spans 12 amino acids. The V end was cut by 5 bases, the J end by 8 bases, with 12 bases between. Looked up from germline, CDR1 is LNHDA and CDR2 is SQIVND (reference sequence). CDR3 sequence: CASSLRQRGYTF. The CDR3 DNA is TGTGCCAGTAGTTTACGACAGCGCGGCTACACCTTC.

The rearrangement uses TRBV19 and TRBJ2-4, with TRBD1 matching 9 bases. The CDR3 is 16 amino acids. The ends lost 5 bases at V and 1 base at J; junction bases unmatched: 6. CDR1 is LNHDA, CDR2 SQIVND, per germline (reference sequence). Here the CDR3 DNA reads TGTGCCAGTAGTTTGACAGGGGGATCGGCCAAAAACATTCAGTACTTC. Translating gives CASSLTGGSAKNIQYF. The full variable domain, rest sourced from reference TRBV19 and TRBJ2-4, is DGGITQSPKYLFRKEGQNVTLSCEQNLNHDAMYWYRQDPGQGLRLIYYSQIVNDFQKGDIAEGYSVSREKKESFPLTVTSAQKNPTAFYLCASSLTGGSAKNIQYFGAGTRLSVL.

The CDR3 DNA sequence: TGTGCCACTCCGGGGCAAGAGACCCAGTACTTC. This sequence encodes CATPGQETQYF. This chain links TRBV27 with TRBJ2-5; D may be TRBD2 (5 bases). V lost 10 bases and J 2 bases, leaving 8 bases between the germline ends. In germline, CDR1 is MNHEY, CDR2 SMNVEV (reference sequence). The CDR3 has 11 residues.

CDR3 residues: CASSSDRDYNEQFF. Here the CDR3 DNA reads TGTGCCAGCAGTTCGGACAGGGACTACAATGAGCAGTTCTTC. The genes are TRBV6-5 and TRBJ2-1; 8 nucleotides match TRBD1. There are 14 residues in the CDR3. V lost 4 bases and J lost 3; bases outside the gene matches: 2. CDR1 is MNHEY, CDR2 SVGAGI, per germline.

The V and J genes are TRBV6-1 and TRBJ1-3, with a tentative D call TRBD1 (6 bases). In germline, CDR1 is MNHNS, CDR2 SASEGT. The V and J ends lost 1 base and 0 bases respectively, with 10 bases between them. The CDR3 is 16 residues long. CDR3 residues: CASSEVRGHSGNTIYF. CDR3 nucleotide sequence: TGTGCCAGCAGTGAAGTCCGGGGACACTCTGGAAACACCATATATTTT.